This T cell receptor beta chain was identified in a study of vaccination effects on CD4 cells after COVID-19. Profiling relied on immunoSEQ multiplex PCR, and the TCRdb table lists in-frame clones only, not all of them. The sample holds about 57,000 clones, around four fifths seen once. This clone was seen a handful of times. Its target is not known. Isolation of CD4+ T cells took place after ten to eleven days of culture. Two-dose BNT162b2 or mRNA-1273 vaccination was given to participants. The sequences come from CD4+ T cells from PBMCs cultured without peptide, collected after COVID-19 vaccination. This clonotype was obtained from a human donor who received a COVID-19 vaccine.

DNA for the CDR3: TGTGCCAGCAGCGCAAACAGGAACACTGAAGCTTTCTTT. Its protein is CASSANRNTEAFF. The rearrangement uses TRBV2 and TRBJ1-1; D is ambiguous. This CDR3 comprises 13 residues. From germline, CDR1 is SNHLY and CDR2 FYNNEI. V gave up 6 bases and J gave up 1 base, with 9 bases separating them.